This T cell receptor (beta chain) came from a study of T cells expressing NK-cell markers. Study background: In sorted CD3+CD56+NKG2C+, CD3+CD56+NKG2C- and CD3+CD56-NKG2C+ T cells, TCR beta repertoires were obtained. Among the eight sequenced donors, seven tested HCMV-seropositive and one tested seronegative.

Comment on this clonotype: Its antigen is currently unknown.

Generation of TCR beta cDNA was performed by 5'RACE template switching incorporating UMIs. No DNA is given; TCRdb re-called the 5' RACE reads and lists each CDR3 protein once. The specimen's table records some 460,000 distinct CDR3 sequences. This CDR3 is 14 amino acids long. Germline CDR1 SNHLY, CDR2 FYNNEI. Findings and limits, study-wide: The study found dominant NKG2C+ clonotypes at about 1.0-8% of CD8+ T cells in 5 or 6 donors.

The gene calls are TRBV2 and TRBJ2-2. Sequencing used blood T cells: a sorted CD56 or NKG2C T cell subset, CD4+ or CD8+ T cells, or bulk PBMC T cells (not recorded which). The origin of this receptor is a woman in her fifties or sixties in good health. Here the CDR3 reads CASTVGLGTGELFF. Together with reference TRBV2 and TRBJ2-2, the CDR3 gives the full variable domain: EPEVTQTPSHQVTQMGQEVILRCVPISNHLYFYWYRQILGQKVEFLVSFYNNEISEKSEIFDDQFSVERPDGSNFTLKIRSTKLEDSAMYFCASTVGLGTGELFFGEGSRLTVL.